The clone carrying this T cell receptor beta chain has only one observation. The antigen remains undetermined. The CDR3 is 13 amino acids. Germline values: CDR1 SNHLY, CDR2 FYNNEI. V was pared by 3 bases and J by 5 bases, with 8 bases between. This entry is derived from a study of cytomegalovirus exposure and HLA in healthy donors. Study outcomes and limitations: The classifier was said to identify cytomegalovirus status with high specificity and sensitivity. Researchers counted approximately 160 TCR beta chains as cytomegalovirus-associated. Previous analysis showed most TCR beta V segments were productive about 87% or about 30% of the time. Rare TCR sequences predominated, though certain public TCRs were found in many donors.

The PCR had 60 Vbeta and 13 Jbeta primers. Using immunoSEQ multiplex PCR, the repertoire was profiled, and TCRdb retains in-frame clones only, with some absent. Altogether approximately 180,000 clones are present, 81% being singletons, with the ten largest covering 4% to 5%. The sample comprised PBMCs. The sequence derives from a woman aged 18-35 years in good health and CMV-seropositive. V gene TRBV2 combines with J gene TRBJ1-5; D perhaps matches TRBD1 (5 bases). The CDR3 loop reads CASSDQGDQPQHF. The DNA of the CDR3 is TGTGCCAGCAGTGATCAGGGCGATCAGCCCCAGCATTTT.